A single sample gave rise to the 7 T cell receptor beta chains below, sequenced in a study of blood T cell repertoires in COVID-19. Clones were read by immunoSEQ multiplex PCR, and TCRdb kept only the in-frame ones, dropping some. Of 90,000 to 150,000 clones in the sample, more than 75% were seen once. The sample consisted of peripheral blood. These receptors were collected from a man aged 60-69 years with acute or convalescent COVID-19.

J is TRBJ1-5 and V is TRBV10-3; D uncertain. V gave up 3 bases and J gave up 2 bases, with 17 bases separating them. Germline V gene sequence: CDR1 ENHRY, CDR2 SYGVKD. CDR3 length: 17 amino acids. The CDR3 spells CAISDFSFGSGNQPQHF. The CDR3 DNA reads TGTGCCATCAGTGATTTTAGTTTCGGGTCGGGCAATCAGCCCCAGCATTTT.

In its sample, this clone was seen many times. The chain joins TRBV30 to TRBJ2-5; D might be TRBD2 (5 bases). V lost 0 bases and J 7 bases, leaving 9 bases between the germline ends. This CDR3 has 12 residues. Germline CDR1 and CDR2: GTSNPN and SVGIG (reference sequence). In DNA, the CDR3 is TGTGCCTGGAGTGTACTAGGCGCGACCCAGTACTTC. The encoded protein is CAWSVLGATQYF.

This clone was recorded only once. The CDR3 spells CAISEAGQGSYEQYF. The DNA for the CDR3 is TGTGCCATCAGTGAAGCGGGACAGGGATCCTACGAGCAGTACTTC. V usage is TRBV10-3 and J usage is TRBJ2-7; the match to TRBD1 covers 9 bases. The length of the CDR3 is 15 residues. Germline CDR1 and CDR2: ENHRY and SYGVKD. The V gene end was trimmed by 3 bases and the J gene end by 1 base; junction bases not matched to a gene: 4.

The rearrangement joins TRBV19 to TRBJ2-4; D may be TRBD2 (6 bases). V was cut by 7 bases and J by 7 bases, with 20 bases left in between. The germline CDR1 and CDR2 sequences are LNHDA and SQIVND (reference sequence). The CDR3 loop spans 15 amino acids. DNA of the CDR3: TGTGCCAGTATGGAGCAGGCCACTAGCAGGAACATTCAGTACTTC. The encoded protein is CASMEQATSRNIQYF.

The chain uses TRBV3-1 (or the pseudogene TRBV3-2) and TRBJ2-2, with D unclear. The V end was cut by 4 bases, the J end by 1 base, with 7 bases between. Per the germline V gene, CDR1 is LGHDT and CDR2 is YNNKEL (reference sequence). The CDR3 is 14 residues long. In nucleotides, the CDR3 is TGTGCCAGCAGCCGGAACAGGAACACCGGGGAGCTGTTTTTT. As protein: CASSRNRNTGELFF.

The chain links TRBV29-1 to TRBJ1-2, with 9 nucleotides matching TRBD1. CDR3 length: 13 residues. Per the germline V gene, CDR1 is SQVTM and CDR2 is ANQGSEA. The junction had 6 bases not matched to a gene; V was cut back by 3 bases and J by 7 bases. CDR3 sequence: CSVELTGGVGYTF. CDR3 DNA sequence: TGCAGCGTTGAGTTGACAGGGGGAGTTGGCTACACCTTC.

V and J are TRBV7-2 and TRBJ1-1; no firm D call. This CDR3 is built from 18 residues. Per germline, CDR1 SGHTA and CDR2 FQGNSA. Trimming pared 1 base from V and 1 base from J, leaving 19 bases between. The CDR3 DNA reads TGTGCCAGCAGCTTAGGGTCCTGGTTCAAGACAACGAACACTGAAGCTTTCTTT. Its protein is CASSLGSWFKTTNTEAFF.